This T cell receptor beta chain was documented in a study of cytomegalovirus exposure and HLA in healthy donors. About this clone itself: Its antigen is not known.

Whole-study findings and limits: Most subjects' HLA-A and HLA-B alleles were reportedly predicted from TCR beta sequences.

CDR1 is MGHRA and CDR2 is YSYEKL in the germline V gene. The CDR3 extends over 15 amino acids. Trimming left V 0 bases short and J 6 bases short, with 15 bases between. PCR primers comprised 60 Vbeta and 13 Jbeta primers. Under the authors' procedure: Roughly 11 million shared chains were among around 78 million unique TCR beta chains counted in a later analysis. Sequencing used immunoSEQ multiplex PCR; TCRdb keeps in-frame clones, though not all of them. The V and J calls and clone size are taken from that table; D and trimming were inferred from the DNA. This table has some 120,000 clones, 83% appearing once.

This receptor was taken from a woman in her thirties or forties in good health and CMV-seropositive. The rearrangement joins TRBV4-1 to TRBJ2-7; D is uncertain. The sequenced sample was PBMCs. The CDR3, as DNA: TGCGCCAGCAGCCAAGATTTGGTTAGCCCTACCGAGCAGTACTTC. Residues: CASSQDLVSPTEQYF.